Listed here are 14 T cell receptor beta chains from one sample, sequenced in a study of shared clonotypes between healthy human individuals. Produced via immunoSEQ multiplex PCR; TCRdb's table is partial and in-frame only. The data show 2 million to 2.5 million clones, with 90% to 95% seen just once and about 0.13% held by the top ten. The sample consisted of naive CD4+ T cells sorted from blood. The sample's subset: CD45RA+ positively selected. The origin of the receptors is a man aged 18 to 30 in good health.

The count of this clone is one. The CDR3 nucleotides are TGTGCCAGCATCCGGACTCCGGCAATGAACACTGAAGCTTTCTTT. Residues: CASIRTPAMNTEAFF. The chain carries TRBV6-1 and TRBJ1-1; D unresolved. This CDR3 spans 15 amino acids. Germline assignment: CDR1 MNHNS and CDR2 SASEGT. The V end lost 7 bases, the J end lost 0 bases, and 15 bases lay between the germline ends.

The gene calls are TRBV29-1 and TRBJ2-7; D not resolved. Germline CDR1 and CDR2: SQVTM and ANQGSEA. V was clipped by 1 base and J by 7 bases, with 14 bases between them. The CDR3 runs to 13 residues. This chain's CDR3 is CSVEGRSLREQYF. The CDR3 DNA reads TGCAGCGTTGAAGGACGCAGCCTACGGGAGCAGTACTTC.

The chain links TRBV11-1 to TRBJ2-3, with 7 bases that match TRBD1. Per the germline V gene, CDR1 is SGHAT and CDR2 is FQDESV (reference sequence). The CDR3 is 13 residues long. The ends lost 8 bases at V and 5 bases at J; junction bases unmatched: 7. The CDR3 loop is CASRTGEQDTQYF. CDR3 nucleotides: TGTGCCAGCCGCACAGGGGAACAAGATACGCAGTATTTT. The variable domain in full, with the rest retrieved from reference TRBV11-1 and TRBJ2-3, is EAEVAQSPRYKITEKSQAVAFWCDPISGHATLYWYRQILGQGPELLVQFQDESVVDDSQLPKDRFSAERLKGVDSTLKIQPAELGDSAMYLCASRTGEQDTQYFGPGTRLTVL.

V gene TRBV5-1 combines with J gene TRBJ2-5, with 7 bases aligning to TRBD1. The CDR3 loop spans 14 amino acids. The trim removed 4 bases at V and 4 bases at J, leaving 7 bases unmatched. Germline CDR1 reads SGHRS; CDR2 reads YFSETQ. The CDR3 spells CASSRDRFGETQYF. For the CDR3, the DNA is TGCGCCAGCAGCCGGGACAGATTCGGAGAGACCCAGTACTTC.

The J gene is TRBJ2-3, the V gene TRBV5-1; 9 bases match TRBD2. J gave up 6 bases and V 2 bases, and 7 bases lay outside the gene matches. This CDR3 spans 15 amino acids. Germline CDR1 reads SGHRS; CDR2 reads YFSETQ. The CDR3 region has the DNA TGCGCCAGCAGCTTAAACGCGGGGGGGCCTGATACGCAGTATTTT. Its protein product is CASSLNAGGPDTQYF.

CDR3 DNA: TGCGCCAGCAGCCAGCGACTAGGGGTTGGGAAGAATGAGCAGTTCTTC. This gives the protein CASSQRLGVGKNEQFF. J is TRBJ2-1 and V is TRBV4-1, with D maybe TRBD2 (6 bases). CDR3 length: 16 residues. Trimming removed 3 bases at V and 7 bases at J, with 19 bases between. Germline V gene data show CDR1 as MGHRA and CDR2 as YSYEKL.

The chain carries TRBV19 and TRBJ1-5; D remains unclear. V was clipped by 5 bases and J by 2 bases, with 13 bases between them. Germline-derived CDR1 and CDR2 are LNHDA and SQIVND (reference sequence). The CDR3 has 15 amino acids. CDR3 DNA: TGTGCCAGTAGTGATGGAGTACCGGGCAATCAGCCCCAGCATTTT. It yields the protein CASSDGVPGNQPQHF.

This clone was counted once. The chain employs TRBV19 and TRBJ2-3, with D perhaps TRBD1 (6 bases). Trimming shortened V by 1 base and J by 1 base, and 9 bases separated the two germline ends. Germline CDR1 LNHDA, CDR2 SQIVND (reference sequence). This CDR3 has 15 amino acids. The CDR3 sequence: CASSIGNRGTDTQYF. CDR3 nucleotides: TGTGCCAGTAGTATAGGTAACAGGGGCACAGATACGCAGTATTTT.

The CDR3 coding sequence is TGTGCCAGCAGCGGAAGCAGGGGGCTATCACCCCTCCACTTT. Its protein is CASSGSRGLSPLHF. This rearrangement joins TRBV5-6 to TRBJ1-6; TRBD1 agrees at 8 bases. Germline V gene lookup returns CDR1 SGHDT and CDR2 YYEEEE. This CDR3 contains 14 residues. Trimming removed 4 bases from V and 10 bases from J; junction bases left unmatched: 7. Complete variable domain (other parts from reference TRBV5-6 and TRBJ1-6): DAGVTQSPTHLIKTRGQQVTLRCSPKSGHDTVSWYQQALGQGPQFIFQYYEEEERQRGNFPDRFSGHQFPNYSSELNVNALLLGDSALYLCASSGSRGLSPLHFGNGTRLTVT.

In this sample, this clone turned up once. The chain has TRBV7-8 and TRBJ1-4, with 7 bases identical to TRBD1. The CDR3 totals 15 residues. The V segment lost 5 bases and the J segment 5 bases; nucleotides outside the gene matches: 8. Germline V gene data show CDR1 as SGHVS and CDR2 as FQNEAQ. The CDR3 bases are TGTGCCAGCAGCCCCCCCGGGACAGTAAATGAAAAACTGTTTTTT. It is translated as CASSPPGTVNEKLFF.

The CDR3 DNA reads TGTGCCAGCAGTCAGACGTACGAGCAGTACTTC. It codes for CASSQTYEQYF. This sequence joins TRBV25-1 and TRBJ2-7; no firm D call. The length of the CDR3 is 11 residues. Trimming took off 5 bases at V and 4 bases at J, with 6 bases between the two ends. Germline-derived CDR1 and CDR2 are MGHDK and SYGVNS.

The chain carries TRBV5-1 and TRBJ2-1; weak D call: TRBD2 (5 bases). V was pared by 1 base and J by 1 base, with 9 bases between. The length of the CDR3 is 15 residues. Germline CDR1 and CDR2: SGHRS and YFSETQ. The CDR3 sequence: CASSLRSGSYNEQFF. The CDR3 DNA sequence: TGCGCCAGCAGCTTGAGGTCGGGGTCCTACAATGAGCAGTTCTTC.

The rearrangement links TRBV7-8 to TRBJ1-1, with D hard to call. Deletions cut 5 bases from V and 8 bases from J, with 9 bases between. The germline gives CDR1 SGHVS, CDR2 FQNEAQ. The CDR3 length is 11 residues. The chain's CDR3 is CASSNKGEAFF. Written as DNA, the CDR3 is TGTGCCAGCAGCAACAAGGGAGAAGCTTTCTTT.

This clone was seen once. This sequence joins TRBV5-1 and TRBJ2-1, with D possibly matching TRBD1 (6 bases). The germline V gene has CDR1 SGHRS and CDR2 YFSETQ. The V end was cut by 2 bases, the J end by 8 bases, with 14 bases between. This CDR3 contains 14 residues. CDR3 DNA: TGCGCCAGCAGCTTATCGACAGGTTCGGATGAGCAGTTCTTC. Its translation: CASSLSTGSDEQFF.